The T cell receptor (beta chain) under discussion was sequenced for a study of T cell responses to AZD1222 COVID-19 vaccine. Libraries were prepared by immunoSEQ multiplex PCR; TCRdb keeps only in-frame clonotypes and omits some of them. The repertoire holds 120,000 or so clones, with 85% to 90% as singletons. On this clone: Its specificity is not known.

Study observations and caveats: There were mostly white British donors and more females than males, and clonal diversity was possibly underestimated. Spike as a whole was targeted by vaccine-associated CD4 TCRs, dominant at 160-218 and 743-854. Sampled repertoires all dated from after the peak T cell response.

The clonotype was recovered from an adult in good health. The starting material was peripheral blood, obtained on day 0 of MenACWY control vaccination.

The CDR3 DNA is TGTGCCAGCAGCTTGGGGCTGTCGGGCACTGAAGCTTTCTTT. It specifies CASSLGLSGTEAFF. This chain links TRBV5-4 with TRBJ1-1; D is ambiguous. Germline V gene data show CDR1 as SGHNT and CDR2 as YYREEE (reference sequence). The CDR3 sequence is 14 residues long. V lost 0 bases and J 4 bases, leaving 10 bases between the germline ends.